Presented here are 10 T cell receptor beta chains from one specimen sequenced in a study of technical replicates of blood from a few donors. Libraries were prepared by immunoSEQ multiplex PCR; TCRdb keeps only in-frame clonotypes and omits some of them. The table includes about 56,000 clones, 85% to 95% detected once. The sample comprised PBMCs. The receptors shown here come from a human donor in good health. Some clones in this sample may be carry-over from other donors' samples.

The chain links TRBV5-4 to TRBJ2-1; 7 bases are shared with TRBD1. V trimming: 4 bases; J trimming: 6 bases; junction bases outside the gene matches: 13. CDR1 is SGHNT and CDR2 is YYREEE in the germline V gene (reference sequence). The CDR3 has 16 amino acids. CDR3 in amino acids: CASSRTGRGYGNEQFF. The DNA for the CDR3 is TGTGCCAGCAGCCGGACAGGCCGTGGCTATGGCAATGAGCAGTTCTTC.

The chain carries TRBV7-3 and TRBJ2-1; 8 bases are shared with TRBD1. Germline loops: CDR1 SGHTA, CDR2 FQGTGA. V gave up 4 bases and J gave up 8 bases; unmatched junction bases: 10. The CDR3 spans 15 residues. The CDR3 protein is CASSSDRGGFDEQFF. DNA for the CDR3: TGTGCCAGCAGCTCCGACAGGGGTGGCTTTGATGAGCAGTTCTTC.

The chain has TRBV27 and TRBJ1-4; no firm D call. Trimming stripped 8 bases from V and 8 bases from J, with 15 bases between. The CDR3 length is 13 residues. Germline values: CDR1 MNHEY, CDR2 SMNVEV (reference sequence). The CDR3: CASRRREFEKLFF. In nucleotides, the CDR3 is TGTGCCAGCCGGAGGAGGGAGTTCGAAAAACTGTTTTTT.

The V call is TRBV4-3, the J call TRBJ2-1; D gene ambiguous. CDR1 and CDR2 (germline): LGHNA, YSLEER. V was trimmed by 0 bases and J by 6 bases, leaving 6 bases between them. This CDR3 comprises 13 residues. CDR3 DNA: TGCGCCAGCAGCCAAGAGGCTAGCAATGAGCAGTTCTTC. Residues: CASSQEASNEQFF.

This chain connects TRBV27 to TRBJ2-7, with a possible D match to TRBD1 (6 bases). V was shortened by 5 bases and J by 3 bases, with 8 bases between the two germline ends. From germline, CDR1 is MNHEY and CDR2 SMNVEV (reference sequence). This CDR3 has 12 residues. CDR3 nucleotide sequence: TGTGCCAGCAGTCGAGGGGGCTACGAGCAGTACTTC. Protein sequence: CASSRGGYEQYF.

The chain recombines TRBV20-1 with TRBJ2-7, with D perhaps TRBD1 (6 bases). The germline CDR1 and CDR2 sequences are DFQATT and SNEGSKA (reference sequence). This CDR3 region has 11 residues. V was shortened by 5 bases and J by 3 bases, with 8 bases between the two germline ends. CDR3 nucleotide sequence: TGCAGTGCTGGGGACAACTACGAGCAGTACTTC. Residues: CSAGDNYEQYF.

V and J are TRBV7-3 and TRBJ2-1; 7 bases match TRBD2. The CDR3 extends over 15 amino acids. Germline CDR1 SGHTA, CDR2 FQGTGA. The V segment lost 2 bases and the J segment 7 bases; nucleotides outside the gene matches: 8. The CDR3 spells CASSLGGRAENEQFF. CDR3 coding DNA: TGTGCCAGCAGCTTAGGGGGGAGGGCCGAAAATGAGCAGTTCTTC.

J is TRBJ1-3 and V is TRBV6-1; 10 bases fit TRBD1. Germline-derived CDR1 and CDR2 are MNHNS and SASEGT. Germline trimming cut 4 bases from V and 4 bases from J; bases unmatched to any gene: 7. This CDR3 contains 16 residues. The CDR3 bases are TGTGCCAGCAGTGCCGGATCGACAGGGGGCGGAAACACCATATATTTT. Amino acid sequence: CASSAGSTGGGNTIYF.

The V and J genes are TRBV6-5 and TRBJ1-6; no clear D gene. The CDR3 is 14 residues long. CDR1 and CDR2 from the germline V gene are MNHEY and SVGAGI. V lost 2 bases to trimming and J lost 9 bases, with 11 bases between them. CDR3 in amino acids: CASSYREKPSPLHF. CDR3 coding DNA: TGTGCCAGCAGTTACCGAGAGAAACCTTCACCCCTCCACTTT.

The V and J genes are TRBV5-1 and TRBJ2-7, with TRBD2 matching 8 bases. The CDR3 spans 12 residues. From germline, CDR1 is SGHRS and CDR2 YFSETQ. After removal of 5 bases from V and 6 bases from J, the junction contained 4 bases not matched to a gene. The CDR3 region has the DNA TGCGCCAGCAGGAGCGGGAGTGGCGAGCAGTACTTC. It encodes CASRSGSGEQYF.